This T cell receptor beta chain was found in a study of OX40 agonist ivuxolimab in advanced cancers. Whole-study context: Dose-escalation subjects each had hepatocellular carcinoma, melanoma, renal cell or head and neck cancer.

The V end lost 0 bases, the J end lost 0 bases, and 8 bases lay between the germline ends. Germline V gene data show CDR1 as LGHNA and CDR2 as YSLEER. The CDR3 runs 15 residues. Data came from immunoSEQ multiplex PCR; TCRdb stores just in-frame clones and leaves some out. The sample yields nearly 80,000 clones, approximately 85% seen once. The TCR originated in an adult with an advanced solid tumor such as melanoma, head and neck, liver or kidney cancer. This chain joins TRBV4-3 and TRBJ1-2; possible D gene TRBD1, 5 bases. This specimen consisted of CD4+ or CD8+ T cells sorted from blood, obtained in a trial of the OX40 agonist ivuxolimab. CDR3 sequence (DNA): TGCGCCAGCAGCCAAGATGCACAGGCTAACTATGGCTACACCTTC. Its translation is CASSQDAQANYGYTF.